This T cell receptor beta chain was identified in a study of patients and donors after allogeneic stem cell transplantation. One entry per CDR3 protein, called by TCRdb with MiXCR from the RT-PCR reads. The sample holds tens of thousands of distinct CDR3 sequences, less than 5% seen once. In this sample, this clonotype turned up a few times. The source is a human donor who was either an allogeneic HSCT recipient or a stem cell or donor lymphocyte infusion donor (not recorded which). It is not recorded whose cells these are; they may come from a transplant donor. Sample: blood, either unsorted or a sorted T cell fraction (not recorded which).

The CDR3 loop is CASSLYPSGDETQYF. As DNA, the CDR3 is TGCGCCAGCAGCTTGTATCCTAGCGGGGACGAGACCCAGTACTTC. V and J are TRBV5-1 and TRBJ2-5; TRBD2 matches at 9 bases. The CDR3 runs to 15 residues. The trim removed 1 base at V and 5 bases at J, leaving 6 bases unmatched. The germline V gene has CDR1 SGHRS and CDR2 YFSETQ.